One sample yielded the 8 T cell receptor beta chains listed below, sequenced in a study of blood T cell repertoires in COVID-19. Sequencing used immunoSEQ multiplex PCR; TCRdb keeps in-frame clones, though not all of them. The top ten hold approximately 4.4% of the sample, which has 80,000 to 95,000 clones, roughly 75% seen once. Sequencing input: peripheral blood. These receptors were collected from a woman between 45 and 60 years old with acute or convalescent COVID-19.

This clone was recorded a few times. The V call is TRBV19, the J call TRBJ1-4, with 10 bases aligning to TRBD1. Germline V lookup: CDR1 LNHDA, CDR2 SQIVND (reference sequence). The CDR3 has 12 amino acids. V was pared by 5 bases and J by 13 bases, with 4 bases of the junction left unmatched. DNA for the CDR3: TGTGCCAGTAGTCTGGACAGGGGGTCACTGTTTTTT. The encoded protein is CASSLDRGSLFF.

The chain has TRBV23-1 and TRBJ1-2, with 8 bases matching TRBD1. TRBV23-1 is flagged as an ORF with uncertain function. After removal of 1 base from V and 6 bases from J, the junction contained 10 bases not matched to a gene. The CDR3 spans 16 residues. The CDR3 sequence: CASSQYQDRVKDGYTF. CDR3 in DNA: TGCGCCAGCAGTCAATATCAGGACAGGGTAAAGGATGGCTACACCTTC.

The CDR3 sequence is CSVEGGHGYTF. The CDR3 DNA is TGCAGCGTTGAAGGGGGCCACGGCTACACCTTC. The V and J genes are TRBV29-1 and TRBJ1-2; perhaps TRBD1 as D (5 bases). The germline V gene encodes CDR1 SQVTM and CDR2 ANQGSEA. Between the trimmed V and J ends, which lost 1 base and 8 bases, there was a span of 8 bases. CDR3 size: 11 residues. The variable domain in full, with the rest retrieved from reference TRBV29-1 and TRBJ1-2, is SAVISQKPSRDICQRGTSLTIQCQVDSQVTMMFWYRQQPGQSLTLIATANQGSEATYESGFVIDKFPISRPNLTFSTLTVSNMSPEDSSIYLCSVEGGHGYTFGSGTRLTVV.

V usage is TRBV3-1 (or the pseudogene TRBV3-2) and J usage is TRBJ1-2; a possible D gene is TRBD1 (5 bases). CDR3 length equals 14 residues. Germline CDR1 LGHDT, CDR2 YNNKEL (reference sequence). Between the trimmed V and J ends, which lost 1 base and 2 bases, there was a span of 8 bases. DNA of the CDR3: TGTGCCAGCAGCCAAGGACAGAGAAACTATGGCTACACCTTC. The encoded protein is CASSQGQRNYGYTF.

The chain combines TRBV3-1 (or the pseudogene TRBV3-2) with TRBJ2-1; TRBD1 matches at 7 bases. Germline loops: CDR1 LGHDT, CDR2 YNNKEL (reference sequence). CDR3 length: 15 amino acids. J was trimmed by 12 bases and V by 0 bases; bases with no gene match: 11. The CDR3 DNA reads as TGTGCCAGCAGCCAAGAGGTACGAGGGGGCGGTGGGCAGTTCTTC. Amino acid sequence: CASSQEVRGGGGQFF.

This clone came up a few times. The chain employs TRBV28 and TRBJ2-1, with a possible D match to TRBD2 (6 bases). The CDR3 is made up of 16 amino acids. V was trimmed by 3 bases and J by 0 bases, leaving 12 bases between them. Per the germline V gene, CDR1 is MDHEN and CDR2 is SYDVKM. The CDR3 spells CASSFLGGSSYNEQFF. The CDR3 nucleotides read TGTGCCAGCAGTTTCCTTGGGGGGAGCTCCTACAATGAGCAGTTCTTC.

The chain employs TRBV20-1 and TRBJ2-7; 9 bases map to TRBD2. Germline assignment: CDR1 DFQATT and CDR2 SNEGSKA (reference sequence). CDR3 size: 13 residues. The ends lost 6 bases at V and 2 bases at J; junction bases unmatched: 5. CDR3 protein: CSASSGGAYEQYF. The CDR3, as DNA: TGCAGTGCAAGTAGCGGGGGAGCCTACGAGCAGTACTTC.

This clone has only a few counts. This rearrangement joins TRBV27 to TRBJ2-4; TRBD2 agrees at 12 bases. CDR3 size: 18 residues. Germline V gives CDR1 MNHEY, CDR2 SMNVEV (reference sequence). V was clipped by 7 bases and J by 0 bases; unmatched bases: 10. CDR3 region: CASMLLAGGPTAKNIQYF. The CDR3, as DNA: TGTGCCAGCATGTTACTAGCGGGGGGACCTACAGCCAAAAACATTCAGTACTTC.